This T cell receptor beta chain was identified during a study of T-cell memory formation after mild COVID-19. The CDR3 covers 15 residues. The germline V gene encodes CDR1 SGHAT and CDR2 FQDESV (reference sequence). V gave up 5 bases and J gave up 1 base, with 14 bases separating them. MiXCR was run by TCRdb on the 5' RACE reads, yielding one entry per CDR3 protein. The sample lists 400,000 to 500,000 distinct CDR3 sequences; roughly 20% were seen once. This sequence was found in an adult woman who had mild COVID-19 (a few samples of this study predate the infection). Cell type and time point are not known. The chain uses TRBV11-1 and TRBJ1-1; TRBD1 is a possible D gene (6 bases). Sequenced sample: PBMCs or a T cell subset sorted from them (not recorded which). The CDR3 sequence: CASSNSGGWNTEAFF. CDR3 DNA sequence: TGTGCCAGCAGCAACTCGGGGGGCTGGAACACTGAAGCTTTCTTT.